This TCR beta chain is from a study of regulatory T cells in long-lasting Graves disease (dated by TCRdb to about 2021). Some background on the complete study: Patients with newly diagnosed Graves' disease had been on antithyroid drugs for under 3 months. Peripheral blood TCR sequencing and RNA sequencing compared persistent Graves' disease patients with newly diagnosed Graves' disease patients. The study took place in China and was registered as a clinical trial. A total of around 35 samples underwent TCR sequencing: about 13 from persistent and about 20 from newly diagnosed Graves' disease patients.

V is cut by 1 base and J by 14 bases, and the space between the germline ends is 11 bases. There are 12 amino acids in the CDR3, from cysteine to phenylalanine inclusive. Solely the CDR3 DNA is kept, with 36 bases framed from the first base. General conclusions and limits of the study: Persistent Graves' disease patients showed lower TCR Shannon entropy and fewer highly expanded clones than newly diagnosed patients, suggesting clonal expansion. TRBV28, TRBJ1-2 and TRBJ2-5 were preferentially used in persistent disease, while TRBV20-1 and TRBJ2-1 were favored in newly diagnosed disease. A larger number of public clonotypes was shared among persistent patients (2,741) than among newly diagnosed patients (around 970). Only the TCR beta chain was sequenced and analyzed. Only peripheral blood was studied, because thyroid tissue, the primary lesion, was inaccessible. As a limitation, the authors acknowledged that the small sample size may reduce accuracy.

Libraries were built with multiplex PCR. The listed sequencing device is Illumina HiSeq 4000. TCR beta libraries were built with iRepertoire HTBI primers and Arm-PCR amplification of CDR3 regions. Before sequencing, the PCR products went through gel purification. Regarding the original processing steps: Gene usage analysis of CDR3 amino acid clonotypes relied on the approximately 62 TRBV and 14 TRBJ segments identified across samples. Filtered high-quality paired reads were merged into contigs using COPE and FqMerger. BLAST was used to align contigs to IMGT TRBV, TRBD and TRBJ reference genes, and CDR3 was defined according to IMGT. Any clonotype with a frequency above 0.1% was counted as a highly expanded clone. Shannon entropy served as the measure of repertoire diversity, while the Gini coefficient captured V-J evenness. A clonotype was considered public if more than one individual shared it. TCRdb reprocessing: public reads trimmed at Q25 with fastp, clones called with MiXCR, in-frame beta chains kept. Each record represents a unique CDR3 protein, reported with the most common genes and DNA among its rows. The V and J calls reflect TCRdb's pipeline rather than the authors' work. This sample comprises some 340,000 distinct CDR3 sequences, about 10% of them detected only once. The ten top clones hold 18% of the sample.

About this clonotype: Its cognate antigen has yet to be identified. Since a much larger clone is just one base distant, this may be a read error.

Explained via the paper, the time point label denotes: newly diagnosed GD, antithyroid drugs for less than 3 months. For both TCR sequencing and RNA sequencing, RNA was extracted from PBMCs in TRIzol. The diagnosis of Graves' disease followed American Thyroid Association guidelines. Patients were recruited from an endocrinology department in Xi'an, China. From each patient, around 9 milliliters of peripheral blood was collected into an EDTA anticoagulant tube. Ficoll Paque Plus density gradient separation was used to isolate PBMCs, and no further T cell sorting was done. An Agilent 2100 Bioanalyzer and agarose gel were used to assess RNA quality, and a NanoDrop 2000 was used to measure RNA concentration. These data also formed part of another study, on T cells in Graves' hyperthyroidism and ophthalmopathy. The other study reports the following: Graves' hyperthyroidism was defined as stable when no progression to ophthalmopathy occurred over 18 months of follow-up. Hyperthyroidism patients were aged 18 to 65 years and newly diagnosed, with disease duration of less than 2 months. Patients with uncontrolled infections, other autoimmune diseases, pregnancy or lactation were excluded. Diagnoses were based on clinical symptoms, serum thyroxine and TRAb, thyroid ultrasound and orbital computed tomography. The TCR CDR3 was subjected to a first round of RT-PCR using the HTBI primer set and the Qiagen OneStep RT-PCR kit. Most expanded thyroid clonotypes (frequency above 0.001) were also detected in blood, a finding suggesting that blood repertoires may reflect thyroid immune responses. A 13 V-J signature model separated ophthalmopathy from stable hyperthyroidism, with roughly 88% sensitivity and 81.08% specificity in cross-validation and 80%/75% in testing. In validation, the model predicted progression to ophthalmopathy a median of 6.5 months before onset, with about 67% sensitivity and around 76% specificity. To identify distinguishing TCR V-J signatures, a discovery cohort of 100 or so patients was used, comprising 43 with Graves' ophthalmopathy and some 57 with stable Graves' hyperthyroidism. Prospective prediction of ophthalmopathy was tested in an independent validation cohort consisting of fewer than 20 hyperthyroidism patients and around 16 patients who later progressed to ophthalmopathy. For training and testing, the approximately 97 patients in the discovery cohort were randomly divided in a 7:3 ratio. The study also compared thyroid tissue and blood T-cell repertoires from a handful of Graves' hyperthyroidism patients. After sampling, hyperthyroidism patients received methimazole starting at 30 mg daily, and ophthalmopathy patients received high-dose intravenous methylprednisolone. The libraries were constructed in a second round of multiplex PCR and then size-selected and purified. The libraries were sequenced on an Illumina HiSeq2000 using paired-end 100 bp reads. SOAPnuke was used to process the raw data, with reads discarded if the reads contained adapters or uncalled bases, had a mean Phred below 15, or lacked an exact constant-primer or identifier match. COPE v1.2.5 was used to merge high-quality paired reads, and clonotypes were defined as unique nucleotide sequences. MiTCR v1.1 was used to align the clonotypes against IMGT TRBV, TRBD and TRBJ reference segments. The analysis was restricted to V-J combinations with a frequency above 0.0001, which together covered about 99% of the repertoires. The TCS score was defined as the ratio of F50 (clonal expansion) to E x V (chaos), calculated using BLOSUM62-based TCRdist between CDR3 peptides within each V-J. Welch's t-statistics and random forest reduced some 510 V-J features to 10 to 15, which were used in a naive Bayes classifier (R e1071). Sample size was not statistically predetermined, and blinding of investigators to group allocation was not performed. According to the paper, TCR Vbeta CDR3 sequencing was carried out on 120 to 150 peripheral blood samples, which came from some 41 ophthalmopathy, under 85 hyperthyroidism and some 17 progressor patients.

The receptor chain draws on TRBV12-3 or TRBV12-4 and TRBJ1-4; no confident D gene assignment can be made. The sample consisted of peripheral blood mononuclear cells (PBMCs), taken at new diagnosis, from a patient treated with antithyroid drugs. This receptor was taken from a woman aged 18-29 years with Graves disease. Donor details come from another sample of the same person, matched by shared clones. The nucleotides read TGTGCCAGCAGTTTAGACCCCGAGGGTCTGTTTTTT. The resulting protein is CASSLDPEGLFF.